The rows below give T cell receptor beta chains drawn from one sample of a study of cytomegalovirus exposure and HLA in healthy donors. Some clones are missing from TCRdb's copy, which holds only in-frame ones; the method was immunoSEQ multiplex PCR. The repertoire holds tens of thousands of clones, with roughly 80% as singletons. Sequencing was done on a sample of PBMCs. The source is a woman younger than 30 in good health and CMV-seropositive. The CDR3 runs from the conserved cysteine through the conserved F or W. A D gene is named only where the DNA matches it firmly. Clone size is stated in some rows and not others, as once, few, many or a class when expanded.

clone_size | d_call | j_call | v_call | cdr3_aa | cdr3_nt
. | TRBD1 | TRBJ1-4 | TRBV7-7 | CASASGTGGEKLFF | TGTGCCAGCGCCTCCGGGACAGGGGGAGAAAAACTGTTTTTT
once | TRBD2 | TRBJ2-5 | TRBV5-1 | CASSGGTSGGRQETQYF | TGCGCCAGCAGCGGCGGGACTAGCGGGGGGCGGCAAGAGACCCAGTACTTC
few | TRBD1 | TRBJ2-7 | TRBV4-2 | CASSRITGTGTYEQYF | TGTGCCAGCAGCCGAATTACCGGGACAGGCACCTACGAGCAGTACTTC
. | . | TRBJ2-7 | TRBV30 | CAWSVARDEQYF | TGTGCCTGGAGTGTAGCCAGGGACGAGCAGTACTTC
. | TRBD2 | TRBJ2-1 | TRBV18 | CASSELAGGNEQFF | TGTGCCAGCTCGGAACTAGCGGGGGGGAATGAGCAGTTCTTC
. | . | TRBJ2-1 | TRBV4-2 | CASSQDRSSYNEQFF | TGTGCCAGCAGCCAAGACAGAAGCTCCTACAATGAGCAGTTCTTC
few | . | TRBJ1-1 | TRBV6-5 | CASRQGVNTEAFF | TGTGCCAGCAGGCAAGGGGTGAACACTGAAGCTTTCTTT
. | . | TRBJ2-7 | TRBV19 | CASSPSSYEQYF | TGTGCCAGTAGTCCCAGCTCCTACGAGCAGTACTTC
. | . | TRBJ2-7 | TRBV5-1 | CASSRKQGIYEQYF | TGCGCCAGCAGCCGGAAGCAGGGGATATACGAGCAGTACTTC
. | . | TRBJ2-5 | TRBV15 | CATSRDQRQYGETQYF | TGTGCCACCAGCAGGGATCAACGACAGTATGGGGAGACCCAGTACTTC
. | . | TRBJ2-7 | TRBV30 | CAWSGLGRPVNEQYF | TGTGCCTGGAGTGGACTAGGGAGACCAGTCAACGAGCAGTACTTC
many | TRBD1 | TRBJ2-7 | TRBV6-5 | CASSYNTGAHEQYF | TGTGCCAGCAGTTACAATACAGGGGCCCACGAGCAGTACTTC
. | TRBD1 | TRBJ1-1 | TRBV2 | CAISPTGRTEAFF | TGTGCCATATCACCGACAGGGCGCACTGAAGCTTTCTTT
. | . | TRBJ2-3 | TRBV27 | CASSLILSSDGDTQYF | TGTGCCAGCAGTTTAATTCTATCTAGCGATGGAGATACGCAGTATTTT
. | . | TRBJ1-4 | TRBV5-1 | CASSFRESEEKLFF | TGCGCCAGCAGCTTCCGGGAGTCGGAGGAAAAACTGTTTTTT
. | TRBD2 | TRBJ2-3 | TRBV6-1 | CASSLTSGVTDTQYF | TGTGCCAGCAGTCTGACTAGCGGGGTCACAGATACGCAGTATTTT
. | . | TRBJ1-2 | TRBV28 | CATDNRGSGYTF | TGTGCCACCGACAATAGGGGGTCTGGCTACACCTTC
. | . | TRBJ1-4 | TRBV18 | CASSPLGPTVRATNEKLFF | TGTGCCAGCTCACCACTGGGTCCGACAGTCCGTGCAACTAATGAAAAACTGTTTTTT
. | TRBD1 | TRBJ2-1 | TRBV18 | CASSPVGQGVGEQFF | TGTGCCAGCTCACCGGTTGGACAGGGAGTAGGCGAGCAGTTCTTC
. | TRBD1 | TRBJ2-6 | TRBV6-1 | CASSDRVSGANVLTF | TGTGCCAGCAGCGACAGGGTCTCTGGGGCCAACGTCCTGACTTTC